The rows below give T cell receptor beta chains drawn from one sample of a study of blood T cell repertoires in COVID-19. Here immunoSEQ multiplex PCR was the method, and the copy in TCRdb shows in-frame clones only, minus some. This table holds 250,000 to 350,000 clones, approximately 88% found once. What was sequenced was peripheral blood. The source is a human donor with COVID-19, enrolled during active disease. The donor label of this sample is uncertain. CDR3s leave out the opening cysteine and the closing phenylalanine or tryptophan. Rows may omit the clone size; those that give it use once, few, many or a size class.

J	size	V	CDR3
TRBJ1-4	once	TRBV7-6	ASSPSRQGEKLF
TRBJ1-2	-	TRBV6-5	ASSRTSKSSYGYT
TRBJ2-2	-	TRBV7-3	ASSYRLAVNTGELF
TRBJ2-5	-	TRBV11-2	ASRLRGAGSGRGLETQY
TRBJ1-2	-	TRBV3-1/TRBV3-2	ASSQTVGGYT
TRBJ1-1	many	TRBV5-4	ASSLWEGGSTYEAF
TRBJ1-2	-	TRBV19	ASSIQVTGTQTEGYT
TRBJ1-3	-	TRBV25-1	ASSEQGTAGGNTIY
TRBJ2-1	once	TRBV18	ASSPSSGLYNEQF
TRBJ1-1	-	TRBV9	ASSVGWREAEAF
TRBJ1-3	-	TRBV5-1	ASSPYQGNKDPTIY
TRBJ2-2	-	TRBV19	ASSIDGTNTGELF
TRBJ2-5	-	TRBV2	ASSAGTEEETQY
TRBJ2-6	few	TRBV28	ASMNQGANVLT
TRBJ1-1	-	TRBV7-2	ASRRPGTGTTEAF
TRBJ1-2	-	TRBV4-1	ASSQPGQPNYGYT
TRBJ2-1	once	TRBV27	ASSSGLAGAYEQF
TRBJ2-1	-	TRBV29-1	SYKRGNEQF
TRBJ2-5	-	TRBV12-3/TRBV12-4	ASSLTGETQY
TRBJ1-4	-	TRBV28	ASRFDFNEKLF
TRBJ2-2	many	TRBV15	ATSRGGLAGGAGELF
TRBJ1-4	-	TRBV5-8	ASSLGTGNNEKLF
TRBJ1-6	-	TRBV28	ASSFHTGYNSPLH
TRBJ2-7	-	TRBV5-6	ASSSAGTATLGLLGQY
TRBJ2-3	-	TRBV6-5	ASSTQGRADTQY
TRBJ2-5	-	TRBV5-6	ASSLAEGYQETQY
TRBJ1-1	once	TRBV5-1	ASSLDLGANTEAF
TRBJ2-2	-	TRBV18	ASSRQTSGIGAGELF
TRBJ1-2	-	TRBV6-5	ASSRRDRGDYGYT
TRBJ2-7	-	TRBV9	ASSVGPTGGSVQY
TRBJ2-7	-	TRBV9	ASSRQGASTYEQY
TRBJ2-7	-	TRBV28	ASSLGTGIPYEQY
TRBJ1-2	-	TRBV5-1	ASSLTGGLDYGYT
TRBJ1-3	-	TRBV20-1	SAAGVGTIY
TRBJ1-1	-	TRBV2	ASSGDRGTEAF
TRBJ2-3	-	TRBV24-1	ATAQAESTDTQY
TRBJ1-2	-	TRBV2	ASSGEDGYGYT
TRBJ1-3	-	TRBV19	ASSIDGGFPGNTIY
TRBJ2-7	-	TRBV5-5	ASSSRTGGSSYEQY
TRBJ2-7	few	TRBV28	ASSSSGTTREKY
TRBJ2-1	-	TRBV28	ASSFIIGEQF
TRBJ2-6	-	TRBV19	ATARGQSFSGANVLT
TRBJ2-3	-	TRBV28	ASRDSPTDTQY
TRBJ2-2	-	TRBV9	ASSASPAGTLSNTGELF
TRBJ2-5	-	TRBV5-1	ASTGLVGETQY
TRBJ1-4	-	TRBV12-3/TRBV12-4	ASSRSNEKLF
TRBJ2-5	-	TRBV6-1	ASSDPSGLGSQY
TRBJ2-5	-	TRBV30	AWSVGGTVETQY
TRBJ2-1	-	TRBV5-5	ASSREREFNNEQF
TRBJ2-3	-	TRBV11-2	ASSTTGGEALDTQY
TRBJ1-5	-	TRBV6-6	ASSPTGGGGQPQH
TRBJ2-3	-	TRBV5-1	ASSSSHGGTDTQY
TRBJ2-7	-	TRBV4-3	ASSPDRATYEQY
TRBJ1-2	-	TRBV7-2	ASSLVIGSGNYGYT
TRBJ1-6	-	TRBV6-6	ASSYSGGEGEPLH
TRBJ1-2	-	TRBV6-5	ASSRGGGYGYT
TRBJ1-2	-	TRBV3-1/TRBV3-2	ASSPSSGTGCPYGYT
TRBJ2-1	-	TRBV27	ASSISGNSYNEQF
TRBJ2-7	-	TRBV27	ASSSRDRDFYEQY